This T cell receptor (beta chain) was retrieved from a study of shared clonotypes between healthy human individuals. Study results and limitations: It was the non-shared clonotypes that had lower generation probabilities than clonotypes shared by all four donors.

As concerns this clone: The target antigen is unknown. Other DNA sequences within the sample encode an identical CDR3.

Trimming removed 0 bases from V and 2 bases from J; junction bases left unmatched: 3. This CDR3 comprises 15 residues. Per the germline V gene, CDR1 is SGDLS and CDR2 is YYNGEE. Replicate sorted-subset PCRs were loaded with around 0.2 ug DNA, about 28,000 T cell genomes. Sequenced by immunoSEQ multiplex PCR; TCRdb stores in-frame clones only, minus some. The sample holds approximately 1.1 million clones; roughly 74% are singletons and the top ten take 0.52%. The sample taken for sequencing was memory CD4+ T cells from PBMCs. Indicated subset: CD45RA-negative fraction. The V call is TRBV9, the J call TRBJ2-7; 9 nucleotides line up with TRBD2. The receptor was derived from a man aged 18 to 30 in good health. Some clones in this sample may be carry-over from other donors' samples. CDR3 bases: TGTGCCAGCAGCGTAGGAGCGGGAGGCCCCTACGAGCAGTACTTC. It yields the protein CASSVGAGGPYEQYF.